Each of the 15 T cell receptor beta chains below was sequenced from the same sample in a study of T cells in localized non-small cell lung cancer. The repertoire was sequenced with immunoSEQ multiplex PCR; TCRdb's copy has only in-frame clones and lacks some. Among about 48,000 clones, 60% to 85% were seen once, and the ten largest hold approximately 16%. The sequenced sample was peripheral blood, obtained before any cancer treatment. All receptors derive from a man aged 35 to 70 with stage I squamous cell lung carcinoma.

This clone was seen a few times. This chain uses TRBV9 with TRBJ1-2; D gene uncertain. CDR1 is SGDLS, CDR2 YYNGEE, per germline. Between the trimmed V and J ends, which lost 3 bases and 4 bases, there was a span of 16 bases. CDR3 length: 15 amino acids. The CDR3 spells CASSDQKPSPYGYTF. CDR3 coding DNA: TGTGCCAGCAGCGACCAGAAGCCCTCCCCCTATGGCTACACCTTC.

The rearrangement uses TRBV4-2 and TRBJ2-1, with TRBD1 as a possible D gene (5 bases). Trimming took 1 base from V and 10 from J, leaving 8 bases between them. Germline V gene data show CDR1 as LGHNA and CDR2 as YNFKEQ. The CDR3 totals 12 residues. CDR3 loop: CASSQGQIEQFF. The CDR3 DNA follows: TGTGCCAGCAGCCAAGGACAGATCGAGCAGTTCTTC.

CDR3 loop: CASSRPGGGVTDTQYF. The CDR3 coding sequence is TGTGCCAGCAGCCGTCCTGGAGGGGGGGTCACAGATACGCAGTATTTT. V is TRBV7-9 and J is TRBJ2-3, with D perhaps matching TRBD2 (7 bases). CDR1 is SEHNR, CDR2 FQNEAQ, per germline (reference sequence). The CDR3 has 16 residues. V was shortened by 5 bases and J by 2 bases, with 17 bases between the two germline ends.

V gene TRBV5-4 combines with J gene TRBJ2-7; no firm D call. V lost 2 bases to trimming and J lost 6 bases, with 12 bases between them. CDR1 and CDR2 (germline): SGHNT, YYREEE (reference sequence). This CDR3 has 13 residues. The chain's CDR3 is CASSFKGTVEQYF. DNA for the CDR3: TGTGCCAGCAGCTTCAAAGGCACTGTCGAGCAGTACTTC.

CDR3 residues: CASSPGTHSTNEKLFF. CDR3 nucleotides: TGTGCCAGCAGCCCCGGGACTCACTCAACTAATGAAAAACTGTTTTTT. The V call is TRBV5-6, the J call TRBJ1-4; a possible D gene is TRBD1 (5 bases). Trimming shortened V by 4 bases and J by 0 bases, and 13 bases separated the two germline ends. The germline V gene has CDR1 SGHDT and CDR2 YYEEEE. This CDR3 has 16 amino acids.

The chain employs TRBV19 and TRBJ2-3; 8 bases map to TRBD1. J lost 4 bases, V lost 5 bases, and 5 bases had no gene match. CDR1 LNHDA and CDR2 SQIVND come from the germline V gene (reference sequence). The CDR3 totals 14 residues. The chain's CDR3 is CASSQGQGPDTQYF. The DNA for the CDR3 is TGTGCCAGTAGTCAAGGACAGGGACCAGATACGCAGTATTTT.

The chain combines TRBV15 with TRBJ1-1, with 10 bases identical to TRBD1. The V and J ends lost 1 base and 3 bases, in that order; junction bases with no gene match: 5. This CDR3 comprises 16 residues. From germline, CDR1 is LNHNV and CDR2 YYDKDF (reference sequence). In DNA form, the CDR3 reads TGTGCCACCAGCAGAGGACAGGGGGCGAGGTACACTGAAGCTTTCTTT. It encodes CATSRGQGARYTEAFF.

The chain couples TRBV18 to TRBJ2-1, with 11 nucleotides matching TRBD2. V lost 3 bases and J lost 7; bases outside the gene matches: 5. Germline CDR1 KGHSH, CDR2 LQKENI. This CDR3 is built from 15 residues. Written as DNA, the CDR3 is TGTGCCAGCTCACCTCCGGGACTAGCGGTGAATGAGCAGTTCTTC. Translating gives CASSPPGLAVNEQFF.

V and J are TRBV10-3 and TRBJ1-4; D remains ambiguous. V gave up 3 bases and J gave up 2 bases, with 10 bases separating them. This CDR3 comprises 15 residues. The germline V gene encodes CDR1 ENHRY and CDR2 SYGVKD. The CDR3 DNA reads TGTGCCATCAGTGAAGTTGGAGGGACTAATGAAAAACTGTTTTTT. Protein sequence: CAISEVGGTNEKLFF.

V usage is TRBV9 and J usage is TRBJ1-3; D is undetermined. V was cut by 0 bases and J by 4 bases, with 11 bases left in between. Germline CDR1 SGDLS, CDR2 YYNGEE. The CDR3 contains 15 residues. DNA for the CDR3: TGTGCCAGCAGCGTAGCCTCGGTCGGCGGAAACACCATATATTTT. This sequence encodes CASSVASVGGNTIYF.

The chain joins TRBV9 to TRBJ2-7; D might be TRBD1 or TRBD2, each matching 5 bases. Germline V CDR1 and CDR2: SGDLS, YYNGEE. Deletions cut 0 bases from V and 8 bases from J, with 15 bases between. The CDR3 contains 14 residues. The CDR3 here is CASSVGSGPKKQYF. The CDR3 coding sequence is TGTGCCAGCAGCGTAGGATCGGGGCCTAAGAAGCAGTACTTC.

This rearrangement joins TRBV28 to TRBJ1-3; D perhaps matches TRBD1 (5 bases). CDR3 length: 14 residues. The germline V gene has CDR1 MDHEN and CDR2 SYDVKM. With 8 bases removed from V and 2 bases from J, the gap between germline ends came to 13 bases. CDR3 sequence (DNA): TGTGCCAGCGCCAGGGCAGGGCCTGGAAACACCATATATTTT. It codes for CASARAGPGNTIYF.

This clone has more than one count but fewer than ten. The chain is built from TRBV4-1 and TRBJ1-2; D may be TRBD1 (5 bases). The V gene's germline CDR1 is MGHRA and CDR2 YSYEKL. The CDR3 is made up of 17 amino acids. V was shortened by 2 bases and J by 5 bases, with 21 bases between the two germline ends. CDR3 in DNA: TGCGCCAGCAGCCAACTTTTGTCCCTTGACGGGGGTTATGGCTACACCTTC. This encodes CASSQLLSLDGGYGYTF.

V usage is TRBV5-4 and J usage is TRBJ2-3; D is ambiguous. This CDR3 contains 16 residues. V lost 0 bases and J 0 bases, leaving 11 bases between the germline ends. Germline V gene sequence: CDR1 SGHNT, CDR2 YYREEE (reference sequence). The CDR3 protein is CASSLVAGSSTDTQYF. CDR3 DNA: TGTGCCAGCAGCTTGGTAGCCGGATCTAGCACAGATACGCAGTATTTT. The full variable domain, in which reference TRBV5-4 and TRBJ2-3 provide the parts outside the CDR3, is ETGVTQSPTHLIKTRGQQVTLRCSSQSGHNTVSWYQQALGQGPQFIFQYYREEENGRGNFPPRFSGLQFPNYSSELNVNALELDDSALYLCASSLVAGSSTDTQYFGPGTRLTVL.

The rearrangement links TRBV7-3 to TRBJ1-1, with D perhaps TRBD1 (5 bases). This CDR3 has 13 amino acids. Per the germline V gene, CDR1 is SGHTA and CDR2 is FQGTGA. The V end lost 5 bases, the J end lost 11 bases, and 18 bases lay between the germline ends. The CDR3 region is CASSADQQVEAFF. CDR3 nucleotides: TGTGCCAGCAGCGCAGACCAACAGGTTGAGGCTTTCTTT. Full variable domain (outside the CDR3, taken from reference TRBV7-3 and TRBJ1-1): GAGVSQTPSNKVTEKGKYVELRCDPISGHTALYWYRQSLGQGPEFLIYFQGTGAADDSGLPNDRFFAVRPEGSVSTLKIQRTERGDSAVYLCASSADQQVEAFFGQGTRLTVV.